The entry that follows covers one T cell receptor (beta chain) sequence. The data were taken from a study of blood T cell repertoires in COVID-19. Study processing details: Amplifying reference gene primers gave estimates of nucleated cell counts. The table came from immunoSEQ multiplex PCR; TCRdb's copy has only in-frame clones and leaves some out. V and J calls and clone size follow that table, whereas D and trimming were derived from the DNA. The sample holds 84,000 or so clones, about 77% seen once. The CDR3 length is 16 residues. V trimming: 3 bases; J trimming: 1 base; junction bases outside the gene matches: 7. From germline, CDR1 is SNHLY and CDR2 FYNNEI.

Sequenced: peripheral blood. The receptor's source is an older man with COVID-19, enrolled during active disease. The chain has TRBV2 and TRBJ2-7, with 9 positions matching TRBD1. CDR3 amino acids: CASSERDRVRSYEQYF. The CDR3 DNA reads as TGTGCCAGCAGTGAGCGGGACAGGGTAAGATCCTACGAGCAGTACTTC.